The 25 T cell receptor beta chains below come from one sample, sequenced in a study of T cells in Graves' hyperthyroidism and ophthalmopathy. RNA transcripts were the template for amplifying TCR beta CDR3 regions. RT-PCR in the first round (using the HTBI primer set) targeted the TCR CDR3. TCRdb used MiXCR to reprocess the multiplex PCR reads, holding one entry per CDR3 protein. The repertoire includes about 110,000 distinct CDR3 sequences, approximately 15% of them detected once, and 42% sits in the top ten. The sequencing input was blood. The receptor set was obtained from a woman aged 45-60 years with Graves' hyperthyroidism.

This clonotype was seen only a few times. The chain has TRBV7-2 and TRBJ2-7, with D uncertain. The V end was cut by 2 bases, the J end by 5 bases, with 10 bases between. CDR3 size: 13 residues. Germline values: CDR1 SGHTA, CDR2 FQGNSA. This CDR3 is CASSLKIVDEQYF. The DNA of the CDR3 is TGTGCCAGCAGCTTAAAAATTGTAGACGAGCAGTACTTC.

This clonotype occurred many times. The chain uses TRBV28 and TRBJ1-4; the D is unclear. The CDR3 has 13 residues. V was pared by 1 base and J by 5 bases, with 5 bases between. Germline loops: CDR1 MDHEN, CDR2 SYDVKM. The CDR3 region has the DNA TGTGCCAGCAGTTTATCCGGGAATGAAAAACTGTTTTTT. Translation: CASSLSGNEKLFF.

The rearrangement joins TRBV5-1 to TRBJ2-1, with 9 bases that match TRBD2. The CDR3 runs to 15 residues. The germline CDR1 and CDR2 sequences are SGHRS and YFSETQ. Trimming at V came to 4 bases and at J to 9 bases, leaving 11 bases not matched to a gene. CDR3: CASSQDSGRGGEQFF. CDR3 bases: TGCGCCAGCAGCCAGGATAGCGGGAGAGGGGGTGAGCAGTTCTTC. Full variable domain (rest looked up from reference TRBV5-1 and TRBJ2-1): KAGVTQTPRYLIKTRGQQVTLSCSPISGHRSVSWYQQTPGQGLQFLFEYFSETQRNKGNFPGRFSGRQFSNSRSEMNVSTLELGDSALYLCASSQDSGRGGEQFFGPGTRLTVL.

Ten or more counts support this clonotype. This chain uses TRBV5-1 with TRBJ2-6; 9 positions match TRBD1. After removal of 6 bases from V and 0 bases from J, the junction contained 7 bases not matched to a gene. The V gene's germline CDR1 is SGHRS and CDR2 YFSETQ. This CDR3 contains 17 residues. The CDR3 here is CASNQGQGGSGANVLTF. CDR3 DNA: TGCGCCAGCAACCAGGGACAGGGAGGCTCTGGGGCCAACGTCCTGACTTTC.

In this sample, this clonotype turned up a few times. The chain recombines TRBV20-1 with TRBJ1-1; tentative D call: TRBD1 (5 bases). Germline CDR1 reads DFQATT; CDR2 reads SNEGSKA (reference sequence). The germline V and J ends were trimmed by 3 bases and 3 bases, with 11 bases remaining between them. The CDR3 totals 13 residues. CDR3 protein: CSASVLGDTEAFF. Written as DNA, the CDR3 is TGCAGTGCTAGCGTTTTGGGGGACACTGAAGCTTTCTTT.

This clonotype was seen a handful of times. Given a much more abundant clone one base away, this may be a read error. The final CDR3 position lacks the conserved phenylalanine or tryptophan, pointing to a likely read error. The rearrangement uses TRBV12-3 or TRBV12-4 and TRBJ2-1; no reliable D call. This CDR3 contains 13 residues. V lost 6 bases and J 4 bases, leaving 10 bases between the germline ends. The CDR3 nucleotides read TGTGCCAGCAGCTGGGCGGTGTACAATGAGCAGTTCCTC. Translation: CASSWAVYNEQFL.

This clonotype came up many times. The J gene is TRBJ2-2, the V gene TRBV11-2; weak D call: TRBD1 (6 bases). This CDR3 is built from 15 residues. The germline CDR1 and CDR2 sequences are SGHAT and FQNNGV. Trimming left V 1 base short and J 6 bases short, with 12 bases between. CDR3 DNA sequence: TGTGCCAGCAGCTTAGTGGTCAGGGGCCCCGGGGAGCTGTTTTTT. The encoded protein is CASSLVVRGPGELFF.

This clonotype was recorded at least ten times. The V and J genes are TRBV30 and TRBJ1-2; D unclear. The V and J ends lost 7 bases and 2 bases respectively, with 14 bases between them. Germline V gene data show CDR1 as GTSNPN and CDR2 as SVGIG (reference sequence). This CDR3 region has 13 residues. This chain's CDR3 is CAYRAFLNYGYTF. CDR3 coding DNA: TGTGCCTACCGGGCCTTCTTAAACTATGGCTACACCTTC.

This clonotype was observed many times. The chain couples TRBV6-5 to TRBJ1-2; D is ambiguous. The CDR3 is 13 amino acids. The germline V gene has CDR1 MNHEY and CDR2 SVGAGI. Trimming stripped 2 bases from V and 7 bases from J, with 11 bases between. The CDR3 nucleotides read TGTGCCAGCAGTTACCGTTCTCCTGGTGGCTACACCTTC. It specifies CASSYRSPGGYTF.

For the CDR3, the DNA is TGCAGTGCTAGAGATCAGACTAGTGTTAGCACAGATACGCAGTATTTT. Protein product: CSARDQTSVSTDTQYF. The chain employs TRBV20-1 and TRBJ2-3, with TRBD2 as a possible D gene (6 bases). This CDR3 region has 16 residues. The V and J ends lost 0 bases and 0 bases respectively, with 13 bases between them. Germline CDR1 is DFQATT and CDR2 is SNEGSKA (reference sequence).

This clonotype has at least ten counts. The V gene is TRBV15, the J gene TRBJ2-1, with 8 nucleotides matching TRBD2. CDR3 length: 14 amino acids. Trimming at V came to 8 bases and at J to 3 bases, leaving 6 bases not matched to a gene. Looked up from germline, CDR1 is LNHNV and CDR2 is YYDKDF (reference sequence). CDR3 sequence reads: CATSKAGVYNEQFF. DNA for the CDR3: TGTGCCACCTCAAAAGCGGGAGTCTACAATGAGCAGTTCTTC. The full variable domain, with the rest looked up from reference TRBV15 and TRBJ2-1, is DAMVIQNPRYQVTQFGKPVTLSCSQTLNHNVMYWYQQKSSQAPKLLFHYYDKDFNNEADTPDNFQSRRPNTSFCFLDIRSPGLGDTAMYLCATSKAGVYNEQFFGPGTRLTVL.

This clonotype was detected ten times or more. This CDR3 reads CASSSGLARHNEQFF. The CDR3 DNA sequence: TGTGCCAGCAGTTCGGGACTAGCGAGGCACAATGAGCAGTTCTTC. The gene calls are TRBV27 and TRBJ2-1; 10 bases are shared with TRBD2. Germline V gene sequence: CDR1 MNHEY, CDR2 SMNVEV (reference sequence). The CDR3 length is 15 residues. Losses at the gene ends were 4 bases for V and 5 bases for J; bases not matched to a gene: 5.

CDR3 bases: TGTGCCAGCAGCTTAGGGGCAGGACGGGGCTCCTACGAGCAGTACTTC. The encoded protein is CASSLGAGRGSYEQYF. This chain links TRBV11-2 with TRBJ2-7, with a weak D call TRBD2 (5 bases). The CDR3 length is 16 residues. V shed 1 base and J shed 0 bases, with 13 bases lying between them. Germline loops: CDR1 SGHAT, CDR2 FQNNGV.

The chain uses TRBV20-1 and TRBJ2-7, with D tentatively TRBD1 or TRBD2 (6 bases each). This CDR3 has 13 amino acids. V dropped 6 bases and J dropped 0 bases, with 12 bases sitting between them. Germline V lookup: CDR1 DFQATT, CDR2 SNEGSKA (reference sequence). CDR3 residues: CSARGDSSYEQYF. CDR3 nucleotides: TGCAGTGCGAGGGGGGATAGCTCCTACGAGCAGTACTTC.

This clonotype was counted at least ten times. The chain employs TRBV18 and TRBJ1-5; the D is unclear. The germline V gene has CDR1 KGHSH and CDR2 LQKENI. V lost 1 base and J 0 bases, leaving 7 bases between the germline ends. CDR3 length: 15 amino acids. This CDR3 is CASSPRRDSNQPQHF. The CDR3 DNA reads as TGTGCCAGCTCACCACGAAGGGATAGCAATCAGCCCCAGCATTTT.

The CDR3 sequence: CATSDATGGGQPQHF. For the CDR3, the DNA is TGTGCCACCAGTGATGCGACAGGGGGGGGTCAGCCCCAGCATTTT. The chain employs TRBV24-1 and TRBJ1-5; 9 positions match TRBD1. V was pared by 3 bases and J by 6 bases, with 5 bases of the junction left unmatched. Per germline, CDR1 KGHDR and CDR2 SFDVKD. CDR3 length: 15 residues.

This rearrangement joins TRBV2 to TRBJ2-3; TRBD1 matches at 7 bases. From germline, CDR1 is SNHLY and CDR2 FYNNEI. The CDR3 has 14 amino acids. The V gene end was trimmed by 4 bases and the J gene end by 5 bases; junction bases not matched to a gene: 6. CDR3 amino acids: CASSVSRGRDTQYF. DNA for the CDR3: TGTGCCAGCAGTGTGTCCAGGGGGAGAGATACGCAGTATTTT. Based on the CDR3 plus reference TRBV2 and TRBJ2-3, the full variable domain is EPEVTQTPSHQVTQMGQEVILRCVPISNHLYFYWYRQILGQKVEFLVSFYNNEISEKSEIFDDQFSVERPDGSNFTLKIRSTKLEDSAMYFCASSVSRGRDTQYFGPGTRLTVL.

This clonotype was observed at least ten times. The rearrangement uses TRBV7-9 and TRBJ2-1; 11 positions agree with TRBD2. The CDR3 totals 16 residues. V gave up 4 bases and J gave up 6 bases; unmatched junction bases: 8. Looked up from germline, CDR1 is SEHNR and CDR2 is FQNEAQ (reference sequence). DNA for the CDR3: TGTGCCAGCAGCTACTTATTAGCGGGAGGGGGCAATGAGCAGTTCTTC. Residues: CASSYLLAGGGNEQFF.

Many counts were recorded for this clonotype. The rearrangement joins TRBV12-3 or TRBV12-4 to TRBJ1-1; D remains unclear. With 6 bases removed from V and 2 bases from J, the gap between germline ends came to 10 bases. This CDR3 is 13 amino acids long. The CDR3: CASRRQENTEAFF. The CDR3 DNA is TGTGCCAGCAGGAGGCAGGAAAACACTGAAGCTTTCTTT.

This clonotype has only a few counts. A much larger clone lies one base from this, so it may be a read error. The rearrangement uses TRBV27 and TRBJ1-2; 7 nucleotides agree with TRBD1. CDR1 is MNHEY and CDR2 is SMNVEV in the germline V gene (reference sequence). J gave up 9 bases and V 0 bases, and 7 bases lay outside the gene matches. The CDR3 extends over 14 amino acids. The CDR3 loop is CASSLSGGLYSYTF. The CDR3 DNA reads TGTGCCAGCAGTTTATCAGGGGGCCTGTATAGCTACACCTTC.

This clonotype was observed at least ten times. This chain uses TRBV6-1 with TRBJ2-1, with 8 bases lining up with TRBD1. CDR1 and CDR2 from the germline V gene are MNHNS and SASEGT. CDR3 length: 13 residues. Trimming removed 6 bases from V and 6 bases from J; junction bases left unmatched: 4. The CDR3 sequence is CASRGTGSNEQFF. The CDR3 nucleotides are TGTGCCAGCAGGGGGACAGGAAGCAATGAGCAGTTCTTC.

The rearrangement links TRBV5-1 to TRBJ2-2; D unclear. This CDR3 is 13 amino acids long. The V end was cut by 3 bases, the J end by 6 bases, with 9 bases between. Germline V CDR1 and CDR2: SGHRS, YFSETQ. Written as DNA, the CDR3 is TGCGCCAGCAGCTCCCGTGATGCCGGGGAGCTGTTTTTT. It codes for CASSSRDAGELFF.

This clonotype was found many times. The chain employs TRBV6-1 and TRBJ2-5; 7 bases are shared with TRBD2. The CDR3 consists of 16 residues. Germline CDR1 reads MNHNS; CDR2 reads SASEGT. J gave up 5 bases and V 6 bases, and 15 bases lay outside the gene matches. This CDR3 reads CASRASMGRGVETQYF. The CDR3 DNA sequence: TGTGCCAGCAGGGCCTCCATGGGACGGGGGGTTGAGACCCAGTACTTC.

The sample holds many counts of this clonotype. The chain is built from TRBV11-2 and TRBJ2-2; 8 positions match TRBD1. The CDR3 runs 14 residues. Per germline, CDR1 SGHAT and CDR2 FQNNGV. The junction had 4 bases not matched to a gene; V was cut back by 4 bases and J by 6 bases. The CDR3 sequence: CASSSSQGAGELFF. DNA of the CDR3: TGTGCCAGCAGCTCCTCACAGGGGGCCGGGGAGCTGTTTTTT.

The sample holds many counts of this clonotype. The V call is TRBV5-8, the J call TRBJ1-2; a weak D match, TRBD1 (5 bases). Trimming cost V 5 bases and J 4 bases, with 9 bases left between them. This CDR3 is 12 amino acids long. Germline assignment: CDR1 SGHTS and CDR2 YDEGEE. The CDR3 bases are TGTGCCAGCAGTCCCGGGACCTATGGCTACACCTTC. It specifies CASSPGTYGYTF. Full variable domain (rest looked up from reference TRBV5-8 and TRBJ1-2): EAGVTQSPTHLIKTRGQQATLRCSPISGHTSVYWYQQALGLGLQFLLWYDEGEERNRGNFPPRFSGRQFPNYSSELNVNALELEDSALYLCASSPGTYGYTFGSGTRLTVV.